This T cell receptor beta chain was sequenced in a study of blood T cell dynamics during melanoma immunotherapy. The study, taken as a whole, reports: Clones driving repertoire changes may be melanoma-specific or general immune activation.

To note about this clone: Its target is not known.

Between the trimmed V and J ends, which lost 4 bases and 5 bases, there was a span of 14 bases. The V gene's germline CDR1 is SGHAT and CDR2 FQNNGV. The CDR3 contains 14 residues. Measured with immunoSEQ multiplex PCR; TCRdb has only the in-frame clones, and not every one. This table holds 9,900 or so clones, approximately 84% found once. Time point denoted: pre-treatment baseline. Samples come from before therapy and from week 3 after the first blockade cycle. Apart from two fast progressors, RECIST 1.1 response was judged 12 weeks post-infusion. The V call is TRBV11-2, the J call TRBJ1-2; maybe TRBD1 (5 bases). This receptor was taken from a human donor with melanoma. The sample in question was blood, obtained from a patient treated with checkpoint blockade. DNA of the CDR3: TGTGCCAGCAGCTCGGAGGGGCAAATTTATGGCTACACCTTC. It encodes CASSSEGQIYGYTF. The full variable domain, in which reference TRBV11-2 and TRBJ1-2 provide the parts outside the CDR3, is EAGVAQSPRYKIIEKRQSVAFWCNPISGHATLYWYQQILGQGPKLLIQFQNNGVVDDSQLPKDRFSAERLKGVDSTLKIQPAKLEDSAVYLCASSSEGQIYGYTFGSGTRLTVV.